These 24 T cell receptor beta chains came from one sample sequenced in a study of T-cell reconstitution after alpha-beta-depleted transplantation in children. A TCRbeta library incorporating unique molecular identifiers was prepared. TCRdb recomputed calls from the PCR reads with MiXCR, one row per CDR3 protein. In the table there are hundreds of thousands of distinct CDR3 sequences, less than 20% of which are singletons. This specimen was PBMCs, mostly from graft donor cells, taken 360 days after TCRalphabeta/CD19-depleted stem cell transplant. These receptor sequences come from a male patient between 10 and 17 years old who had a stem cell transplant for acute lymphoblastic leukemia, so the T cells may come from the graft donor.

Many counts were recorded for this clonotype. V usage is TRBV24-1 and J usage is TRBJ2-2; no firm D call. Between the trimmed V and J ends, which lost 9 bases and 0 bases, there was a span of 7 bases. CDR1 is KGHDR and CDR2 is SFDVKD in the germline V gene. The CDR3 loop spans 13 amino acids. The CDR3: CATGHPNTGELFF. CDR3 bases: TGTGCCACCGGGCACCCGAACACCGGGGAGCTGTTTTTT.

The DNA for the CDR3 is TGTGCCTGGGAACCGGGACAGGGCCGACTTCACAATCAGCCCCAGCATTTT. Its protein product is CAWEPGQGRLHNQPQHF. This chain joins TRBV30 and TRBJ1-5; 9 bases map to TRBD1. The J segment lost 3 bases and the V segment lost 5 bases, leaving 14 bases of the junction unmatched. Germline CDR1 and CDR2: GTSNPN and SVGIG (reference sequence). This CDR3 spans 17 amino acids.

In this sample, this clonotype turned up many times. V usage is TRBV9 and J usage is TRBJ2-3; D is undetermined. The CDR3 loop spans 16 amino acids. V lost 3 bases to trimming and J lost 2 bases, with 16 bases between them. The V gene's germline CDR1 is SGDLS and CDR2 YYNGEE. For the CDR3, the DNA is TGTGCCAGCAGCGCCTCTCTATCAGACTTCACAGATACGCAGTATTTT. Amino acid sequence: CASSASLSDFTDTQYF.

This clonotype was seen many times. The rearrangement uses TRBV20-1 and TRBJ1-5; possible D gene TRBD1, 5 bases. V was cut by 3 bases and J by 5 bases, with 14 bases left in between. The CDR3 length is 14 residues. The germline V gene has CDR1 DFQATT and CDR2 SNEGSKA (reference sequence). The CDR3 DNA follows: TGCAGTGCTAGCCCACGGGGCGGCGATCAGCCCCAGCATTTT. The encoded protein is CSASPRGGDQPQHF.

The V gene is TRBV4-1, the J gene TRBJ2-3, with 9 bases matching TRBD2. There are 17 residues in the CDR3. With 3 bases clipped from V and 2 bases from J, the junction kept 9 bases outside the gene matches. Germline loops: CDR1 MGHRA, CDR2 YSYEKL. The CDR3 spells CASSQEVAGEFTDTQYF. In DNA form, the CDR3 reads TGCGCCAGCAGCCAGGAGGTAGCGGGAGAATTCACAGATACGCAGTATTTT.

This clonotype was observed a few times. This sequence joins TRBV5-1 and TRBJ2-3; D is uncertain. The CDR3 is 14 residues long. Trimming removed 0 bases from V and 4 bases from J, with 9 bases in between. CDR1 and CDR2 (germline): SGHRS, YFSETQ. The DNA of the CDR3 is TGCGCCAGCAGCTTGGTCCCCGGTCCAGATACGCAGTATTTT. Translating it yields CASSLVPGPDTQYF.

In this sample, this clonotype turned up a few times. The chain links TRBV7-3 to TRBJ2-3, with D possibly being TRBD2 (5 bases). CDR1 and CDR2 from the germline V gene are SGHTA and FQGTGA. Trimming took off 2 bases at V and 2 bases at J, with 8 bases between the two ends. There are 14 residues in the CDR3. The CDR3: CASSLRLATDTQYF. CDR3 coding DNA: TGTGCCAGCAGCTTACGTCTAGCCACAGATACGCAGTATTTT.

This clonotype has just a few counts. The chain joins TRBV9 to TRBJ2-2; 7 bases line up with TRBD2. V shed 6 bases, J shed 4 bases, and the junction held 9 bases outside the gene matches. CDR3 length: 15 residues. CDR1 is SGDLS and CDR2 is YYNGEE in the germline V gene. The CDR3 nucleotides read TGTGCCAGCACGTGGGCTAGCGGATTCACCGGGGAGCTGTTTTTT. Translated, it gives CASTWASGFTGELFF.

This clonotype was counted a few times. The chain couples TRBV20-1 to TRBJ2-3; D may be TRBD2 (5 bases). CDR1 is DFQATT, CDR2 SNEGSKA, per germline (reference sequence). CDR3 length: 14 residues. Trimming removed 8 bases at V and 2 bases at J, with 17 bases between. CDR3 nucleotide sequence: TGCAGTCACCCCTCCAGGACTTTCACAGATACGCAGTATTTT. It translates to CSHPSRTFTDTQYF.

This clonotype was seen a handful of times. The chain has TRBV11-3 and TRBJ2-3; 10 nucleotides line up with TRBD2. This CDR3 has 15 residues. CDR1 and CDR2 (germline): SGHNT, YENEEA. Trimming at V came to 4 bases and at J to 4 bases, leaving 5 bases not matched to a gene. In DNA form, the CDR3 reads TGTGCCAGCAGCTGGAGCGGGAGGGGGTCAGATACGCAGTATTTT. Translation: CASSWSGRGSDTQYF.

J is TRBJ2-2 and V is TRBV6-5; the D is unclear. CDR3 size: 13 residues. With 3 bases removed from V and 2 bases from J, the gap between germline ends came to 4 bases. CDR1 is MNHEY, CDR2 SVGAGI, per germline. The CDR3 DNA reads TGTGCCAGCAGTTATTTTAACACCGGGGAGCTGTTTTTT. Its protein product is CASSYFNTGELFF.

This chain links TRBV5-1 with TRBJ1-2; D is perhaps TRBD1 (6 bases). This CDR3 region has 12 residues. Germline loops: CDR1 SGHRS, CDR2 YFSETQ. V was cut by 5 bases and J by 4 bases, with 9 bases left in between. As DNA, the CDR3 is TGCGCCAGCAGACAGGGAAGCTATGGCTACACCTTC. Protein: CASRQGSYGYTF.

This clonotype was counted between two and nine times. The V call is TRBV5-1, the J call TRBJ2-3; D remains ambiguous. This CDR3 spans 11 amino acids. Trimming took 4 bases from V and 10 from J, leaving 10 bases between them. Per the germline V gene, CDR1 is SGHRS and CDR2 is YFSETQ. The CDR3 coding sequence is TGCGCCAGCAGCCTCGGGTCGCCGCAGTATTTT. Amino acids: CASSLGSPQYF.

This clonotype was observed at least ten times. The chain is built from TRBV4-1 and TRBJ2-5; unclear D gene. Germline-derived CDR1 and CDR2 are MGHRA and YSYEKL. Trimming took 1 base from V and 5 from J, leaving 8 bases between them. The CDR3 spans 13 residues. CDR3 in DNA: TGCGCCAGCAGCCAAGGTCGCCTGGAGACCCAGTACTTC. Translated: CASSQGRLETQYF.

A few counts support this clonotype. This chain connects TRBV12-3 or TRBV12-4 to TRBJ2-5, with D maybe TRBD2 (6 bases). This CDR3 contains 13 residues. The V and J ends lost 6 bases and 9 bases respectively, with 17 bases between them. DNA for the CDR3: TGTGCCAGCAGCCGCATAAGGTGGGGGGCCCAGTACTTC. It is translated as CASSRIRWGAQYF.

The V call is TRBV12-3 or TRBV12-4, the J call TRBJ2-1; 9 bases agree with TRBD1. V lost 3 bases, J lost 1 base, and 4 bases stayed unmatched. This CDR3 is built from 16 residues. The CDR3 reads CASSFRTGASYNEQFF. CDR3 DNA: TGTGCCAGCAGTTTCCGGACAGGGGCTTCCTACAATGAGCAGTTCTTC.

This clonotype has just a few counts. The chain uses TRBV5-1 and TRBJ2-1; 8 bases map to TRBD1. After removal of 6 bases from V and 5 bases from J, the junction contained 22 bases not matched to a gene. CDR3 length: 19 amino acids. The V gene's germline CDR1 is SGHRS and CDR2 YFSETQ. The DNA of the CDR3 is TGCGCCAGCACCCAGGACAGGGCCCTACTAGGCGGTTCCGACAATGAGCAGTTCTTC. This gives the protein CASTQDRALLGGSDNEQFF.

This clonotype turned up a few times. The chain employs TRBV23-1 and TRBJ2-3; D might be TRBD2 (6 bases). TRBV23-1 is filed as an ORF, its function uncertain. The CDR3 contains 15 residues. Trimming removed 2 bases from V and 1 base from J, with 10 bases in between. The CDR3 coding sequence is TGCGCCAGCAGTCAACGGGGACTCGGCACAGATACGCAGTATTTT. This translates into CASSQRGLGTDTQYF.

V usage is TRBV5-1 and J usage is TRBJ2-7; D ambiguous. V lost 3 bases to trimming and J lost 6 bases, with 7 bases between them. The CDR3 is 11 amino acids. Per germline, CDR1 SGHRS and CDR2 YFSETQ. The CDR3 spells CASSSALEQYF. The DNA of the CDR3 is TGCGCCAGCAGCTCGGCCCTCGAGCAGTACTTC.

The rearrangement joins TRBV28 to TRBJ2-7, with TRBD2 identical over 7 bases. The germline gives CDR1 MDHEN, CDR2 SYDVKM. The CDR3 has 15 residues. Germline trimming cut 5 bases from V and 10 bases from J; bases unmatched to any gene: 17. The CDR3 reads CASSAPGTTVSEQYF. The CDR3 region has the DNA TGTGCCAGCAGTGCCCCCGGGACTACCGTATCCGAACAGTACTTC.

This clonotype has more than one count but fewer than ten. This chain uses TRBV29-1 with TRBJ2-3; 13 nucleotides line up with TRBD2. Germline CDR1 reads SQVTM; CDR2 reads ANQGSEA. The CDR3 spans 16 residues. The trim removed 5 bases at V and 0 bases at J, leaving 5 bases unmatched. The CDR3 sequence is CSVFGTSGKSTDTQYF. CDR3 in DNA: TGCAGCGTTTTTGGGACTAGCGGGAAGAGCACAGATACGCAGTATTTT.

The sample holds a few counts of this clonotype. V and J are TRBV3-1 and TRBJ2-3, with D perhaps assigned TRBD1 or TRBD2 (5 bases each). The CDR3 length is 15 residues. Looked up from germline, CDR1 is LGHDT and CDR2 is YNNKEL (reference sequence). The V end lost 5 bases, the J end lost 0 bases, and 12 bases lay between the germline ends. The CDR3 sequence is CASSIRDHSTDTQYF. As DNA, the CDR3 is TGTGCCAGCAGCATACGGGACCATAGCACAGATACGCAGTATTTT.

This clonotype was recorded a few times. This sequence joins TRBV9 and TRBJ2-6; D gene uncertain. This CDR3 comprises 18 residues. Trimming shortened V by 1 base and J by 2 bases, and 16 bases separated the two germline ends. The germline CDR1 and CDR2 sequences are SGDLS and YYNGEE. As DNA, the CDR3 is TGTGCCAGCAGCGTACTGTCCTTCTCCCGGGCTGGGGCCAACGTCCTGACTTTC. The encoded protein is CASSVLSFSRAGANVLTF.

The table lists this clonotype with a few counts. The chain recombines TRBV2 with TRBJ2-1; 9 nucleotides match TRBD1. CDR3 length equals 18 residues. J gave up 0 bases and V 1 base, and 7 bases lay outside the gene matches. CDR1 is SNHLY, CDR2 FYNNEI, per germline. The CDR3 DNA reads as TGTGCCAGCAGTGAAGGATTGGGGACAGGGAGCTCCTACAATGAGCAGTTCTTC. It codes for CASSEGLGTGSSYNEQFF.